The rows below give T cell receptor beta chains drawn from one sample of a study of T cell responses to AZD1222 COVID-19 vaccine. Only in-frame clones appear in the TCRdb table, and some are missing; sequencing was by immunoSEQ multiplex PCR. The sample has 130,000 or so clones; about nine tenths are singletons. The material sequenced was peripheral blood, taken on day 0 of AZD1222 vaccination. Receptor source: an adult in good health. Each CDR3 is given with its conserved first and last residue. The D gene is left open where the match is weak. The size field is filled for only some rows; it gives once, few, many or a size class.

TRBV6-2/TRBV6-3	-	-	TRBJ1-4	17	TGTGCCAGCAGTTATACTCCAGGGACGGCTACTAATGAAAAACTGTTTTTT	CASSYTPGTATNEKLFF
TRBV28	-	-	TRBJ1-4	14	TGTGCCAGTTGGCCGGGACAACGTAATGAAAAACTGTTTTTT	CASWPGQRNEKLFF
TRBV9	-	-	TRBJ1-1	16	TGTGCCAGCAGCGTAGGGCCGGGGGGGAGGTGGACTGAAGCTTTCTTT	CASSVGPGGRWTEAFF
TRBV5-1	TRBD2	-	TRBJ2-7	16	TGCGCCAGCAGCGACGGGACTAGCGGGAGTATCTACGAGCAGTACTTC	CASSDGTSGSIYEQYF
TRBV28	TRBD1	-	TRBJ2-7	15	TGTGCCAGCCGCACGACAGGGAGACTATTAGACGAGCAGTACTTC	CASRTTGRLLDEQYF
TRBV7-2	-	-	TRBJ1-5	14	TGTGCCAGCAGCTTAAGCTACGGGGGTCAGCCCCAGCATTTT	CASSLSYGGQPQHF
TRBV5-6	TRBD2	-	TRBJ2-3	15	TGTGCCAGCAGCTCGACTAGCGGGAGTACAGATACGCAGTATTTT	CASSSTSGSTDTQYF
TRBV11-2	-	few	TRBJ2-2	15	TGTGCCAGCGGCGGGGGCAGCGCTCTTACCGGGGAGCTGTTTTTT	CASGGGSALTGELFF
TRBV7-8	TRBD1	-	TRBJ1-5	17	TGTGCCAGCATCAAGGGGGCGGGGACAGGGGAATTTGAGCCCCAGCATTTT	CASIKGAGTGEFEPQHF
TRBV27	-	-	TRBJ1-5	15	TGTGCCAGCAGTCAGTCGTGGGGCGGCAATCAGCCCCAGCATTTT	CASSQSWGGNQPQHF
TRBV11-3	-	-	TRBJ1-3	17	TGTGCCAGCAGCACCAGGGACGGAACTTTCTCTGGAAACACCATATATTTT	CASSTRDGTFSGNTIYF
TRBV5-1	TRBD1	once	TRBJ1-5	15	TGCGCCAGCAGCCCAACAGGACAGGGGGATCAGCCCCAGCATTTT	CASSPTGQGDQPQHF
TRBV7-9	-	-	TRBJ1-3	14	TGTGCCAGCAGACAGGGTGTTTCTGGAAACACCATATATTTT	CASRQGVSGNTIYF
TRBV11-3	TRBD1	-	TRBJ2-2	15	TGTGCCAGCAGCTCGACAGGGACGAACACCGGGGAGCTGTTTTTT	CASSSTGTNTGELFF
TRBV2	-	-	TRBJ1-1	15	TGTGCCAGCCGAGGACCCAGGGGCTCGAACACTGAAGCTTTCTTT	CASRGPRGSNTEAFF
TRBV20-1	-	-	TRBJ2-5	11	TGCAGTGCCAGCGATCAAGAGACCCAGTACTTC	CSASDQETQYF
TRBV7-2	-	-	TRBJ2-1	17	TGTGCCAGCAGCTTAGCGGTCGGGACTAGAGGGGGCTATGAGCAGTTCTTC	CASSLAVGTRGGYEQFF
TRBV11-2	TRBD1	-	TRBJ2-1	14	TGTGCCAGCAGGTCAGGGGGCTCCTACAATGAGCAGTTCTTC	CASRSGGSYNEQFF
TRBV18	-	-	TRBJ1-1	14	TGTGCCAGCTCAGTTCTGGCAGGGAAGGAGGAAGCTTTCTTT	CASSVLAGKEEAFF
TRBV6-1	TRBD1	-	TRBJ1-2	17	TGTGCCAGCAGTGCAAACCGGGACAGGGTTATTAACTATGGCTACACCTTC	CASSANRDRVINYGYTF
TRBV12-3/TRBV12-4	-	-	TRBJ2-1	12	TGTGCCAGCAGCCACGGTTGGAATGAGCAGTTCTTC	CASSHGWNEQFF
TRBV5-8	-	-	TRBJ2-2	16	TGTGCCAGCAGCTTGGGGACTACTTCGAACACCGGGGAGCTGTTTTTT	CASSLGTTSNTGELFF
TRBV24-1	-	-	TRBJ2-2	18	TGTGCCACCAGTGATTCCTTGGCGATGACCGCGAACACCGGGGAGCTGTTTTTT	CATSDSLAMTANTGELFF
TRBV7-9	TRBD1	-	TRBJ1-1	13	TGTGCCAGCAGGGGGACAGGGTACACTGAAGCTTTCTTT	CASRGTGYTEAFF
TRBV20-1	-	-	TRBJ1-1	13	TGCAGTGCTAGTGGCCAGGGGCCCACTGAAGCTTTCTTT	CSASGQGPTEAFF
TRBV9	TRBD1	-	TRBJ1-5	14	TGTGCCAGCAGCCCAGACAGGGCTGGTCAGCCCCAGCATTTT	CASSPDRAGQPQHF
TRBV6-2/TRBV6-3	-	-	TRBJ2-7	14	TGTGCCAGCAGTAACCTAGGGGGGAGCAGCGAGCAGTACTTC	CASSNLGGSSEQYF
TRBV5-6	-	-	TRBJ2-1	11	TGTGCCAGCAGCCGGCGCAGTGAGCAGTTCTTC	CASSRRSEQFF
TRBV4-3	-	few	TRBJ1-2	15	TGCGCCAGCAGCCAAGATGCAGTAGCTAACTATGGCTACACCTTC	CASSQDAVANYGYTF
TRBV30	-	once	TRBJ1-1	14	TGTGCCTTCGTTCCGGGACACAAGAACACTGAAGCTTTCTTT	CAFVPGHKNTEAFF
TRBV12-5	-	-	TRBJ2-1	17	TGTGCTAGTGGTTTGGTACCTCGGCAGGGAGTGGGCAATGAGCAGTTCTTC	CASGLVPRQGVGNEQFF
TRBV11-2	-	-	TRBJ2-7	12	TGTGCCAGCAGCTCAGGGAACTACGAGCAGTACTTC	CASSSGNYEQYF
TRBV5-1	-	-	TRBJ1-2	13	TGCGCCAGCAGCTTGGGGTTGGGGGACGGCTACACCTTC	CASSLGLGDGYTF
TRBV10-3	TRBD1	-	TRBJ1-1	15	TGTGCCATCAGGACAGGGGTCGACGGGAACACTGAAGCTTTCTTT	CAIRTGVDGNTEAFF
TRBV29-1	-	-	TRBJ2-1	14	TGCAGCTACTGTCAGGGAACGATGTCCAATGAGCAGTTCTTC	CSYCQGTMSNEQFF
TRBV5-1	-	-	TRBJ1-4	15	TGCGCCAGCAGCTTGTCCGGCAGTCCGGGTGAAAAACTGTTTTTT	CASSLSGSPGEKLFF
TRBV5-1	-	-	TRBJ1-4	15	TGCGCCAGCAGCCTCTCGGGGATAACTAATGAAAAACTGTTTTTT	CASSLSGITNEKLFF
TRBV5-1	-	-	TRBJ2-7	15	TGCGCCAGCAGCTTGACAGGGTCACAGGGTTACGAGCAGTACTTC	CASSLTGSQGYEQYF
TRBV6-2/TRBV6-3	TRBD2	-	TRBJ2-1	16	TGTGCCAGCAGTTCGTCGGGACTAGCGGGCGGTCCCCAGCAGTTCTTC	CASSSSGLAGGPQQFF
TRBV5-1	TRBD2	-	TRBJ2-7	16	TGCGCCAGCAGCTTGGCCGGGGGGGGGACCGGCTACGAGCAGTACTTC	CASSLAGGGTGYEQYF
TRBV5-5	TRBD2	-	TRBJ2-3	16	TGTGCCAGCAGCACCCCCGGAGCACTAGCGGAGGTTACGCAGTATTTT	CASSTPGALAEVTQYF
TRBV11-1	-	-	TRBJ2-1	13	TGTGCCAGCAGCTTTGGGCGTTACGATGAGCAGTTCTTC	CASSFGRYDEQFF
TRBV5-1	-	once	TRBJ1-2	13	TGCGCCAGCAGCTTGCAAGGGGAGGGTGGCTACACCTTC	CASSLQGEGGYTF
TRBV9	-	-	TRBJ1-4	13	TGTGCCAGCAGCGTAGATCTCGGGGAAAAACTGTTTTTT	CASSVDLGEKLFF
TRBV18	-	-	TRBJ1-3	16	TGTGCCAGCTCACTAGGACTGATCTTTTCTGGAAACACCATATATTTT	CASSLGLIFSGNTIYF
TRBV19	-	-	TRBJ2-7	14	TGTGCCAGTAGTATTCGAGGGGGTGAGTACGAGCAGTACTTC	CASSIRGGEYEQYF
TRBV27	-	-	TRBJ1-4	18	TGTGCCAGCAGTTCGCGTGGACAGCAGTCCGCCCATAATGAAAAACTGTTTTTT	CASSSRGQQSAHNEKLFF
TRBV14	TRBD1	-	TRBJ2-7	15	TGTGCCAGCAGCCAATACAGGGGTTCAAGGCTGGAGCAGTACTTC	CASSQYRGSRLEQYF
TRBV7-8	-	-	TRBJ1-5	14	TGTGCCAGCAGCTCGGGACGGATCAATCAGCCCCAGCATTTT	CASSSGRINQPQHF
TRBV28	TRBD1	-	TRBJ2-7	12	TGTGCCAGCACCGACAGGGGCCACGAGCAGTACTTC	CASTDRGHEQYF
TRBV5-1	-	-	TRBJ1-2	16	TGCGCCAGCAGCTCTACGACAGTGACATCTAACTATGGCTACACCTTC	CASSSTTVTSNYGYTF
TRBV10-3	-	once	TRBJ1-5	13	TGTGCCATCAGTGAGAGGAGCAATCAGCCCCAGCATTTT	CAISERSNQPQHF